This TCR beta chain emerged from a study of chemoradiotherapy in HPV16-positive cancers. Study background: Functional T-cell assays on two HPV16-positive patients' cells defined candidate HPV-specific clones and common TCR motifs.

In regard to this clone: What it recognizes is unknown.

Over chemoradiotherapy, repertoires were sampled more than once. Findings and caveats of the study: Candidate HPV-specific clones and E7-related TCR motifs grew in tumor during treatment.

Per the germline V gene, CDR1 is DFQATT and CDR2 is SNEGSKA (reference sequence). CDR3 length equals 11 residues. V was trimmed by 3 bases and J by 8 bases, leaving 10 bases between them. Profiling relied on immunoSEQ multiplex PCR, and the TCRdb table lists in-frame clones only, not all of them. The table shows tens of thousands of clones, with about 88% occurring only once. The source was blood, collected from a patient who underwent chemoradiotherapy. The V gene is TRBV20-1, the J gene TRBJ1-2; D is unclear. This TCR was recovered from a human donor with HPV-associated anogenital cancer. The chain's CDR3 is CSARESGGYTF. DNA of the CDR3: TGCAGTGCTAGGGAATCGGGAGGCTACACCTTC.